What follows are 15 T cell receptor beta chains derived from one specimen sequenced in a study of blood T cell repertoires in COVID-19 (TCRdb year 2020). Libraries were prepared through the immunoSEQ multiplex PCR assay. TCRdb holds this immuneACCESS table with in-frame rearrangements only. Some clones are missing; in checked studies, unresolved V genes explain under half, and the rest has no known cause. The sample has approximately 100,000 clones on record, just under 85% of them singletons. The ten largest clones capture under 11% of the sample. Sequenced material: peripheral blood. Source of these receptors: a man aged 65-85 years with acute or convalescent COVID-19.

The chain couples TRBV6-2 or TRBV6-3 to TRBJ2-3, with 11 bases matching TRBD1. The CDR3 has 17 residues. CDR1 MNHEY and CDR2 SVGEGT come from the germline V gene. The V and J ends lost 6 bases and 1 base, in that order; junction bases with no gene match: 9. CDR3 bases: TGTGCCAGCAGCTCCAGACGGACAGGGGGCGGCACAGATACGCAGTATTTT. Residues: CASSSRRTGGGTDTQYF.

The rearrangement uses TRBV7-8 and TRBJ1-1, with 7 positions matching TRBD1. The germline gives CDR1 SGHVS, CDR2 FQNEAQ. This CDR3 spans 13 amino acids. V lost 4 bases to trimming and J lost 6 bases; unmatched junction nucleotides: 5. As DNA, the CDR3 is TGTGCCAGCAGCTCCAGGGGGGACGCTGAAGCTTTCTTT. It encodes CASSSRGDAEAFF.

In its sample, this clone was seen a few times. V is TRBV5-4 and J is TRBJ1-1, with TRBD1 matching 7 bases. Germline V gene lookup returns CDR1 SGHNT and CDR2 YYREEE (reference sequence). Unmatched junction bases numbered 5, after V lost 6 bases and J lost 0 bases. This CDR3 region has 14 residues. The CDR3 protein is CASKGTALNTEAFF. For the CDR3, the DNA is TGTGCCAGCAAAGGGACAGCCTTGAACACTGAAGCTTTCTTT.

This chain joins TRBV19 and TRBJ2-5; D might be TRBD1 (5 bases). V gave up 9 bases and J gave up 5 bases, with 16 bases separating them. Per germline, CDR1 LNHDA and CDR2 SQIVND (reference sequence). The CDR3 runs to 13 residues. CDR3 DNA: TGTGCCAGCCGTGGGGCCGAGTGGGAGACCCAGTACTTC. This codes for CASRGAEWETQYF. Drawing the rest from reference TRBV19 and TRBJ2-5, the complete variable domain is DGGITQSPKYLFRKEGQNVTLSCEQNLNHDAMYWYRQDPGQGLRLIYYSQIVNDFQKGDIAEGYSVSREKKESFPLTVTSAQKNPTAFYLCASRGAEWETQYFGPGTRLLVL.

The chain joins TRBV7-2 to TRBJ2-1; no definite D call. The V end lost 1 base, the J end lost 4 bases, and 11 bases lay between the germline ends. CDR1 and CDR2 (germline): SGHTA, FQGNSA. The CDR3 has 15 residues. CDR3 nucleotides: TGTGCCAGCAGCTTAGAACAGATCTCTTACAATGAGCAGTTCTTC. Translation gives CASSLEQISYNEQFF.

The chain links TRBV24-1 to TRBJ2-2, with TRBD1 as a possible D gene (6 bases). The V gene lost 1 base and the J gene lost 0 bases, with 26 bases spanning the gap. The V gene's germline CDR1 is KGHDR and CDR2 SFDVKD. The CDR3 length is 22 residues. The CDR3 is CATSDLAPGTPERTANTGELFF. As DNA, the CDR3 is TGTGCCACCAGTGATTTAGCCCCCGGGACCCCCGAAAGGACAGCGAACACCGGGGAGCTGTTTTTT.

A few counts support this clone. The J gene is TRBJ1-5, the V gene TRBV10-3; D gene uncertain. Trimming shortened V by 2 bases and J by 5 bases, and 10 bases separated the two germline ends. CDR1 and CDR2 (germline): ENHRY, SYGVKD. CDR3 length equals 14 residues. CDR3 sequence (DNA): TGTGCCATCAGTGAGAGAGGGAATCATCAGCCCCAGCATTTT. It specifies CAISERGNHQPQHF.

The V gene is TRBV7-8, the J gene TRBJ1-5, with TRBD1 identical over 7 bases. Germline loops: CDR1 SGHVS, CDR2 FQNEAQ. The CDR3 runs to 13 residues. J lost 4 bases, V lost 6 bases, and 3 bases had no gene match. The CDR3 region is CASRSGGNQPQHF. DNA of the CDR3: TGTGCCAGCAGATCAGGGGGGAATCAGCCCCAGCATTTT.

The V gene is TRBV9, the J gene TRBJ2-6; no definite D call. The CDR3 has 17 amino acids. V was clipped by 0 bases and J by 2 bases, with 12 bases between them. Germline V gene data show CDR1 as SGDLS and CDR2 as YYNGEE. The CDR3 region is CASSVGGPFPGANVLTF. CDR3 bases: TGTGCCAGCAGCGTAGGAGGTCCGTTCCCTGGGGCCAACGTCCTGACTTTC. Looking up the rest from reference TRBV9 and TRBJ2-6 gives the full variable domain: DSGVTQTPKHLITATGQRVTLRCSPRSGDLSVYWYQQSLDQGLQFLIQYYNGEERAKGNILERFSAQQFPDLHSELNLSSLELGDSALYFCASSVGGPFPGANVLTFGAGSRLTVL.

This chain connects TRBV7-9 to TRBJ2-3; D not certain. Per germline, CDR1 SEHNR and CDR2 FQNEAQ (reference sequence). The CDR3 sequence is 13 residues long. V lost 5 bases and J lost 1, with 7 bases in between. The CDR3: CASSVYGTDTQYF. The CDR3 coding sequence is TGTGCCAGCAGCGTCTATGGCACAGATACGCAGTATTTT.

The rearrangement uses TRBV5-1 and TRBJ1-5; 7 bases align to TRBD1. The CDR3 is made up of 14 amino acids. CDR1 is SGHRS, CDR2 YFSETQ, per germline. Trimming removed 4 bases from V and 4 bases from J; junction bases left unmatched: 5. The CDR3 bases are TGCGCCAGCAGCGCCGGGACAGAGAATCAGCCCCAGCATTTT. Protein product: CASSAGTENQPQHF.

V is TRBV5-8 and J is TRBJ2-3; D is perhaps TRBD1 (6 bases). The CDR3 spans 16 residues. The germline V and J ends were trimmed by 2 bases and 4 bases, with 17 bases remaining between them. Germline V lookup: CDR1 SGHTS, CDR2 YDEGEE. The CDR3 bases are TGTGCCAGCAGCTTAGGGGGTCATCTTCGTGCAGATACGCAGTATTTT. Residues: CASSLGGHLRADTQYF.

The chain combines TRBV3-1 (or the pseudogene TRBV3-2) with TRBJ1-1; 8 nucleotides line up with TRBD1. This CDR3 region has 13 residues. The germline V gene has CDR1 LGHDT and CDR2 YNNKEL (reference sequence). Trimming took 5 bases from V and 5 from J; bases not matched to a gene: 4. CDR3 bases: TGTGCCAGCAGCTCAGGGGGCTGGACTGAAGCTTTCTTT. Its translation: CASSSGGWTEAFF.

V usage is TRBV5-6 and J usage is TRBJ2-1; tentative D call: TRBD2 (6 bases). Germline V CDR1 and CDR2: SGHDT, YYEEEE. V was shortened by 4 bases and J by 9 bases, with 14 bases between the two germline ends. The CDR3 runs to 13 residues. The CDR3: CASSRNTSPEQFF. The CDR3 DNA sequence: TGTGCCAGCAGCCGAAACACTAGCCCTGAGCAGTTCTTC.

This clone was seen just once. The chain links TRBV7-9 to TRBJ2-2; D possibly corresponds to TRBD1 (6 bases). Germline loops: CDR1 SEHNR, CDR2 FQNEAQ (reference sequence). The CDR3 contains 15 residues. Trimming took 5 bases from V and 2 from J, leaving 12 bases between them. The CDR3 region has the DNA TGTGCCAGCAGCCTGACAGGAGTTAACACCGGGGAGCTGTTTTTT. Translation: CASSLTGVNTGELFF. The complete variable domain, with remaining parts taken from reference TRBV7-9 and TRBJ2-2, reads DTGVSQNPRHKITKRGQNVTFRCDPISEHNRLYWYRQTLGQGPEFLTYFQNEAQLEKSRLLSDRFSAERPKGSFSTLEIQRTEQGDSAMYLCASSLTGVNTGELFFGEGSRLTVL.